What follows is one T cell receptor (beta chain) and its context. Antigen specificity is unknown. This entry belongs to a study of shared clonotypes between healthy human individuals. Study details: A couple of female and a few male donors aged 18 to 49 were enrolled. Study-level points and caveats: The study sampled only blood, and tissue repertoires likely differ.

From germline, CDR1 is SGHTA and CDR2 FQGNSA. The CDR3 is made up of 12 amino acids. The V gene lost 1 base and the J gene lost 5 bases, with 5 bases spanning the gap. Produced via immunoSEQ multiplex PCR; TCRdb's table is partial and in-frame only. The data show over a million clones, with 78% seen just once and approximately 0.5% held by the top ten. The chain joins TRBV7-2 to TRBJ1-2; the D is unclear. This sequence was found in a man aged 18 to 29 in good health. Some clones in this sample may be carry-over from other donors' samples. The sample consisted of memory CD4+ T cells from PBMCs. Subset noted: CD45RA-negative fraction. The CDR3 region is CASSLGDYGYTF. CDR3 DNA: TGTGCCAGCAGCTTAGGGGATTATGGCTACACCTTC.